The clone carrying this T cell receptor beta chain was counted ten times or more. Its antigen is unknown. According to the study, TCR beta libraries were built with iRepertoire HTBI primers and CDR3-region Arm-PCR. TCRdb reanalysed the multiplex PCR reads using MiXCR and keeps one entry per CDR3 protein. This sample has 390,000 or so distinct CDR3 sequences; about 23% occur once, and the top ten carry approximately 27%. The time point was: persistent/refractory GD, antithyroid drugs over 5 years with positive TRAb. The authors made the TCR library using RNA they extracted from PBMCs. Germline V CDR1 and CDR2: MDHEN, SYDVKM. This CDR3 has 14 amino acids. The V end lost 6 bases, the J end lost 2 bases, and 14 bases lay between the germline ends. This sample is part of a study of regulatory T cells in long-lasting Graves disease. General study results and limits: Favoring TRBV28, TRBJ1-2 and TRBJ2-5 was a feature seen in persistent disease.

The receptor was derived from a woman aged 35 to 49 with Graves disease. The specimen comprised peripheral blood mononuclear cells (PBMCs), sampled when the disease was refractory, from a patient treated with antithyroid drugs. The chain uses TRBV28 and TRBJ2-7; weak D call: TRBD2 (5 bases). The CDR3 here is CASSFGLLAYEQYF. CDR3 nucleotide sequence: TGTGCCAGCAGCTTCGGACTCCTGGCCTACGAGCAGTACTTC. Variable domain in full (rest from reference TRBV28 and TRBJ2-7): DVKVTQSSRYLVKRTGEKVFLECVQDMDHENMFWYRQDPGLGLRLIYFSYDVKMKEKGDIPEGYSVSREKKERFSLILESASTNQTSMYLCASSFGLLAYEQYFGPGTRLTVT.